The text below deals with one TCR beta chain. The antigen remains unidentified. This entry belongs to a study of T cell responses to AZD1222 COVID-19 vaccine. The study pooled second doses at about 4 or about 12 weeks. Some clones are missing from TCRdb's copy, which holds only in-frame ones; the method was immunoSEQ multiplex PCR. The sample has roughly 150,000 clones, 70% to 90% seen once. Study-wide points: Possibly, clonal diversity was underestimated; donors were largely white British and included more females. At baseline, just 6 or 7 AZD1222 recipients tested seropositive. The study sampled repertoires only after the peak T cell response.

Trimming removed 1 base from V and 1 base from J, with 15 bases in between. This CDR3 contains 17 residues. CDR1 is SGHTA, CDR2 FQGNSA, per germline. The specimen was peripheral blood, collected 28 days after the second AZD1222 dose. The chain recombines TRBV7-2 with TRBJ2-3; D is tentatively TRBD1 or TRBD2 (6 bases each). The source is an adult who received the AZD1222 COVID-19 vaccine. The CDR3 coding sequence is TGTGCCAGCAGCTTAGGCTACCGGGGGCGCCGCACAGATACGCAGTATTTT. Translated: CASSLGYRGRRTDTQYF.